This TCR beta chain came from a study of T cells in Graves' hyperthyroidism and ophthalmopathy (dated by TCRdb to about 2019). The study in broad terms: Peripheral blood was sampled at the time of initial diagnosis, prior to any treatment. TCR V-J signatures able to tell the groups apart were searched for in a discovery cohort of 95 to 100 patients, of whom approximately 40 had Graves' ophthalmopathy and 57 had stable Graves' hyperthyroidism. Prospective prediction of ophthalmopathy was tested in an independent validation cohort consisting of about 20 hyperthyroidism patients and some 16 patients who later progressed to ophthalmopathy. The 100 or so discovery patients were divided at random into training and test sets in a 7:3 ratio. The study also compared thyroid tissue and blood T-cell repertoires from about six Graves' hyperthyroidism patients. Once sampling was done, hyperthyroidism patients were given methimazole at a starting dose of 30 mg daily, whereas ophthalmopathy patients were given high-dose intravenous methylprednisolone. The paper reports TCR Vbeta CDR3 sequencing of roughly 140 peripheral blood samples: fewer than 50 ophthalmopathy, fewer than 80 hyperthyroidism and 17 progressor patients. Beyond this particular receptor, the publication reports: No statistical method was used to set the sample size in advance, and investigators knew the group allocation. In validation, progression to ophthalmopathy was predicted by the model with roughly 69% sensitivity and 72% to 85% specificity, a median of 6.5 months before onset. In cross-validation, a model built on a 13 V-J signature told ophthalmopathy apart from stable hyperthyroidism with approximately 90% sensitivity and roughly 83% specificity, and in testing the same model reached 80%/75%. Most expanded thyroid clonotypes (frequency above 0.001) were also detected in blood, suggesting blood repertoires may reflect thyroid immune responses.

Graves' hyperthyroidism was defined as stable when no progression to ophthalmopathy occurred over 18 months of follow-up. The hyperthyroidism patients were between 18 and 65 years old and newly diagnosed, with a disease duration of less than 2 months. Any patient with an uncontrolled infection, another autoimmune disease, pregnancy or lactation was excluded. Diagnoses were established on the basis of clinical symptoms, serum thyroxine and TRAb, thyroid ultrasound, and orbital computed tomography. Ficoll-Paque density gradient centrifugation was used to isolate PBMCs from 9.5 to 10 ml of fresh peripheral blood. Total RNA was extracted using Trizol reagent, and RNA quality was assessed on an Agilent 2100 Bioanalyzer. CDR1 SGHAT and CDR2 FQNNGV are derived from the germline V gene. The CDR3 measures 15 amino acids from cysteine to phenylalanine. Here the CDR3 DNA is all that survives: 45 bases in frame from base 1. Unmatched junction bases come to 11, with V trimmed by 5 bases and J by 6 bases.

This clonotype has a count of ten or more. Its antigen remains unidentified. It has no much larger one-base neighbor in the sample; base qualities were not kept. TCR beta CDR3 regions were amplified from RNA transcripts. The first round of RT-PCR for the TCR CDR3 was performed with the HTBI primer set and the Qiagen OneStep RT-PCR kit. The libraries were constructed in a second round of multiplex PCR and then size-selected and purified. Libraries were sequenced paired-end with 100 bp reads on an Illumina HiSeq2000. The authors' analysis ran thus. SOAPnuke was used to process the raw data, removing reads that contained adapters or uncalled bases, had a mean Phred below 15, or lacked an exact match to the constant primer or identifier. High-quality paired reads were merged with COPE v1.2.5, and unique nucleotide sequences were defined as clonotypes. MiTCR v1.1 was used to align clonotypes to the IMGT TRBV, TRBD and TRBJ reference segments. Analysis was restricted to V-J combinations with a frequency above 0.0001, which covered over 98% of repertoires. The TCS score was defined as the ratio of F50 (clonal expansion) to E x V (chaos), calculated using BLOSUM62-based TCRdist between CDR3 peptides within each V-J. Welch's t-statistics and random forest reduced roughly 500 V-J features to around 14, which were used in a naive Bayes classifier (R e1071). The public sequencing data were trimmed at Q25 with fastp and processed into clonotypes with MiXCR by TCRdb, which kept only in-frame beta chains. One record per CDR3 amino acid sequence lists the most common genes and DNA. TCRdb, rather than the study authors, made the V and J calls. The sample yields around 450,000 distinct CDR3 sequences; 15% to 19% were counted once. 7.5% to 8% of the sample comes from the top ten.

This sequence was found in a woman aged 18-29 years with Graves' hyperthyroidism. Material: blood. The chain joins TRBV11-2 to TRBJ2-5, and 8 bases in between align with TRBD2. The nucleotides are TGTGCCAGCAGCGTCGGGGGGGCGCGGGGCCAGACCCAGTACTTC. Translated, this gives CASSVGGARGQTQYF.